These 13 T cell receptor beta chains originate from one sample sequenced in a study of regulatory T cells in long-lasting Graves disease. iRepertoire HTBI primers and Arm-PCR of CDR3 regions built TCR beta libraries. In TCRdb, the multiplex PCR reads were re-called with MiXCR into one record per CDR3 protein. The sample has a few hundred thousand distinct CDR3 sequences, about a sixth seen once. Time point indicated: newly diagnosed GD, antithyroid drugs for less than 3 months. The TCR library was made from RNA that had been extracted from PBMCs in TRIzol. These data are also associated with another study on T cells in Graves' hyperthyroidism and ophthalmopathy.

The sequenced sample was peripheral blood mononuclear cells (PBMCs), obtained at new diagnosis, from a patient treated with antithyroid drugs. The receptors come from a woman under 30 with Graves disease.

Comment on this clonotype: The conserved phenylalanine or tryptophan normally closing the CDR3 is absent here, so this likely arose from a read error. This sequence joins TRBV29-1 and TRBJ1-4; 11 bases line up with TRBD1. Losses at the gene ends were 7 bases for V and 7 bases for J; bases not matched to a gene: 5. Germline assignment: CDR1 SQVTM and CDR2 ANQGSEA. The CDR3 extends over 13 amino acids. In nucleotides, the CDR3 is TGCAGCGCCGAGGACAGGGGGCGTGAAAAACTGTTTCTT. Encoded protein: CSAEDRGREKLFL.

Many counts were recorded for this clonotype. The CDR3 nucleotides are TGTGCCAGCAGTATCCAGACAGGGAGACCCTACGAGCAGTACTTC. It is translated as CASSIQTGRPYEQYF. The V gene is TRBV6-1, the J gene TRBJ2-7, with 7 positions matching TRBD1. This CDR3 is built from 15 residues. Germline CDR1 is MNHNS and CDR2 is SASEGT. Trimming cost V 5 bases and J 2 bases; bases outside gene matches: 9.

This clonotype was observed at least ten times. The chain combines TRBV11-3 with TRBJ2-3; TRBD2 agrees at 7 bases. Germline trimming cut 3 bases from V and 4 bases from J; bases unmatched to any gene: 10. The CDR3 contains 16 residues. Germline V gene sequence: CDR1 SGHNT, CDR2 YENEEA. CDR3 protein: CASSLGRGVSSDTQYF. Here the CDR3 DNA reads TGTGCCAGCAGCTTGGGCCGGGGGGTGTCTTCAGATACGCAGTATTTT.

Turning to this clonotype: At one end, the junction sequence differs from germline, possibly due to a read error. V is TRBV28 and J is TRBJ2-6; D is perhaps TRBD1 (6 bases). Germline assignment: CDR1 MDHEN and CDR2 SYDVKM. The CDR3 is 16 residues long. The CDR3 DNA follows: TGTGCCAGCAGCGGACAGTATAGGGCTGGGGCCAACGCCCTGACTTTC. Its protein product is CASSGQYRAGANALTF. Using reference TRBV28 and TRBJ2-6 for the parts outside the CDR3, the full variable domain is DVKVTQSSRYLVKRTGEKVFLECVQDMDHENMFWYRQDPGLGLRLIYFSYDVKMKEKGDIPEGYSVSREKKERFSLILESASTNQTSMYLCASSGQYRAGANALTFGAGSRLTVL.

This clonotype was seen many times. The V and J genes are TRBV7-3 and TRBJ2-3, with 11 bases lining up with TRBD2. Germline CDR1 is SGHTA and CDR2 is FQGTGA. The CDR3 spans 15 residues. Losses at the gene ends were 5 bases for V and 5 bases for J; bases not matched to a gene: 6. Here the CDR3 DNA reads TGTGCCAGCAGCACTACTAGCGGGAGTGGAGATACGCAGTATTTT. This encodes CASSTTSGSGDTQYF.

V gene TRBV9 combines with J gene TRBJ2-2, with D perhaps TRBD2 (5 bases). Germline V gene sequence: CDR1 SGDLS, CDR2 YYNGEE. Trimming left V 4 bases short and J 4 bases short, with 17 bases between. This CDR3 has 16 amino acids. Here the CDR3 DNA reads TGTGCCAGCAGCTTCCAGACTAATCCGGGCACCGGGGAGCTGTTTTTT. It encodes CASSFQTNPGTGELFF. Based on the CDR3 plus reference TRBV9 and TRBJ2-2, the full variable domain is DSGVTQTPKHLITATGQRVTLRCSPRSGDLSVYWYQQSLDQGLQFLIQYYNGEERAKGNILERFSAQQFPDLHSELNLSSLELGDSALYFCASSFQTNPGTGELFFGEGSRLTVL.

With regard to this clonotype: A much larger clone lies a single base off, so this may be a read error. The CDR3 spells CASSYPPVGAINQPQHF. DNA of the CDR3: TGTGCCAGCAGTTACCCTCCTGTGGGGGCTATCAATCAGCCCCAGCATTTT. The chain has TRBV6-2 or TRBV6-3 and TRBJ1-5; TRBD1 is a possible D gene (6 bases). Looked up from germline, CDR1 is MNHEY and CDR2 is SVGEGT. Trimming took off 2 bases at V and 3 bases at J, with 17 bases between the two ends. The CDR3 is 17 amino acids.

The rearrangement links TRBV3-2 to TRBJ1-5; TRBD1 was called by the table and not checked on the DNA. TRBV3-2 is given as a pseudogene. This CDR3 is built from 16 residues. CDR3 in amino acids: CASSAPTGGCNQPQHF. The CDR3 coding sequence is TGTGCCAGCAGCGCCCCGACGGGTGGGTGTAATCAGCCCCAGCATTTT.

This clonotype was recorded at least ten times. The J gene is TRBJ2-2, the V gene TRBV28, with 12 bases lining up with TRBD2. This CDR3 contains 14 residues. Germline CDR1 and CDR2: MDHEN and SYDVKM. V gave up 9 bases and J gave up 5 bases; unmatched junction bases: 4. The chain's CDR3 is CARSSGRATGELFF. DNA for the CDR3: TGTGCCAGGTCTAGCGGGAGGGCTACCGGGGAGCTGTTTTTT.

At least ten counts were recorded for this clonotype. J is TRBJ1-5 and V is TRBV7-2, with 10 bases lining up with TRBD1. The CDR3 is made up of 15 amino acids. Per germline, CDR1 SGHTA and CDR2 FQGNSA. With V trimmed by 5 bases and J by 7 bases, 8 bases remained unmatched. CDR3 sequence: CASSPGTGVRQPQHF. The CDR3 nucleotides are TGTGCCAGCAGCCCGGGGACAGGGGTGCGGCAGCCCCAGCATTTT.

This clonotype was observed at least ten times. This chain connects TRBV2 to TRBJ2-7, with a weak D call TRBD2 (5 bases). Germline V lookup: CDR1 SNHLY, CDR2 FYNNEI. The CDR3 loop spans 13 amino acids. V was pared by 3 bases and J by 3 bases, with 9 bases between. This CDR3 reads CASSESGHYEQYF. Here the CDR3 DNA reads TGTGCCAGCAGTGAGAGCGGCCACTACGAGCAGTACTTC.

Comment on this clonotype: This CDR3 fails to terminate in the conserved phenylalanine or tryptophan, so it likely reflects a read error. The chain employs TRBV18 and TRBJ2-7, with TRBD1 identical over 7 bases. With 0 bases clipped from V and 4 bases from J, the junction kept 3 bases outside the gene matches. Germline V gene lookup returns CDR1 KGHSH and CDR2 LQKENI. The CDR3 covers 14 residues. CDR3 sequence reads: CASSPPTGLYEQYL. The DNA of the CDR3 is TGTGCCAGCTCACCACCGACAGGGCTGTACGAGCAGTACCTC.

This clonotype was observed at least ten times. This chain uses TRBV11-2 with TRBJ2-7, with TRBD2 identical over 13 bases. Trimming took 5 bases from V and 4 from J; bases not matched to a gene: 5. This CDR3 is built from 15 residues. CDR1 SGHAT and CDR2 FQNNGV come from the germline V gene. The CDR3 DNA follows: TGTGCCAGCAGCCCGGGACTAGCGGGATGGTACGAGCAGTACTTC. Amino acids: CASSPGLAGWYEQYF.